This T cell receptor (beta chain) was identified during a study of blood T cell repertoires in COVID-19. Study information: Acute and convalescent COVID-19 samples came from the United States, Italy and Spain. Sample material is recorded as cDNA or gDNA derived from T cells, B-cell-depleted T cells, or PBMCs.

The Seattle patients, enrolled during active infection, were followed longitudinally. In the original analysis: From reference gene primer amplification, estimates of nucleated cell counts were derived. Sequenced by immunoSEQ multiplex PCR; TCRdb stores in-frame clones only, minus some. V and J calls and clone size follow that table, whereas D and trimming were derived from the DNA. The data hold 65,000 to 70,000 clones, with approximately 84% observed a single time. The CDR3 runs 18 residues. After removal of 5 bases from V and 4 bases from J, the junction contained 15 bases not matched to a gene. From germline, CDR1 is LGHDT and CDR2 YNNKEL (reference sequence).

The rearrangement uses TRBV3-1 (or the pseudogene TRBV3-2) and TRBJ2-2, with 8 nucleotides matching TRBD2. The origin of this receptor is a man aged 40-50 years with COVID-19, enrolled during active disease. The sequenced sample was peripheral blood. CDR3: CASSSRYGGALGTGELFF. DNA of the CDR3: TGTGCCAGCAGCTCTCGATACGGGGGGGCCTTGGGCACCGGGGAGCTGTTTTTT.